This note documents a single T cell receptor beta chain sequence. At least ten counts were recorded for this clone. Its antigen is unknown. The input lacks base qualities; no much larger clone sits a single base away. The record originates from a study of blood T cell repertoires in COVID-19 (TCRdb year 2020). For context, the study as a whole: The collaborator samples originated in the United States, Italy and Spain and spanned the acute and convalescent phases of COVID-19. Where HLA class I and class II types were available, the types were taken from metadata supplied by the sample provider, not from assay-based typing. The repertoires were made available in a free public database intended to serve as a resource for research on the immune response to SARS-CoV-2. Sample metadata almost always included a de-identified subject ID, COVID-19 status, age in years and sex. The dataset comprised deeply sampled blood TCRbeta repertoires from subjects exposed to, actively infected with, or recovered from COVID-19. Samples were obtained from the ongoing ImmuneRACE study (first 160 participants) and from 1,254 subjects provided by 6 global collaborators. The material from the prospective study consisted of cDNA or gDNA derived from T cells, B-cell-depleted T cells, or PBMCs. Study-wide conclusions, independent of this receptor: The amount of clinical and demographic metadata varied by source and participant and was provided uncurated.

From cysteine to phenylalanine, the CDR3 is 13 amino acids long. Left in the record is the CDR3 DNA by itself, 39 bases read in frame from the first base. For CDR1 and CDR2, the germline V gene lists MNHEY and SVGAGI. V loses 3 bases, J loses 5 bases, and the germline ends lie 5 bases apart. The immunoSEQ Assay, a bias-controlled multiplex PCR, was used to amplify TCRbeta CDR3 regions from genomic DNA. On the study's bioinformatics: The number of nucleated cells in each sample was estimated from the amplification of reference gene primers within the assay. Sequence reads were collapsed and filtered to measure the absolute abundance of every unique TCRbeta CDR3 rearrangement. Productive Simpson clonality was computed per sample as the square root of Simpson's diversity index over productive rearrangements. Entries here come from immuneACCESS through TCRdb and include only in-frame sequences with V and J called. Some clones fail to appear in such tables; in the studies checked, an unresolved V gene covers under half of the shortfall, and the cause of the remainder is unknown. That table gives V, J and clone size, and the DNA gave D and trimming. The sample contains fewer than 150,000 clones, almost 85% of them found a single time. Around 13% of the sample is held by the ten biggest clonotypes.

Collaborating institutions collected whole blood in K2EDTA tubes following their own protocols. For TCRbeta analysis, collaborators shipped samples in one of three forms: frozen whole blood, isolated PBMCs, or DNA extracted from either of those sample types. The origin of this receptor is a human donor in a cohort sampled during active COVID-19. Recombination linked TRBV6-5 to TRBJ1-6; no D gene call is confident. The source material was peripheral blood. The CDR3 has the sequence CASSYQNNSPLHF. Here is the DNA: TGTGCCAGCAGTTATCAGAATAATTCACCCCTCCACTTT.